One and the same sample provided the 14 T cell receptor beta chains below, sequenced in a study of shared clonotypes between healthy human individuals. Profiled with immunoSEQ multiplex PCR; TCRdb holds only in-frame clones, not every one. The sample lists 400,000 to 500,000 clones; roughly 85% were seen once. Sequenced: PBMCs. Every receptor here comes from a middle-aged woman in good health. Some clones in this sample may be carry-over from other donors' samples.

V and J are TRBV5-1 and TRBJ1-1; the match to TRBD1 covers 9 bases. The CDR3 extends over 14 amino acids. Germline V gene data show CDR1 as SGHRS and CDR2 as YFSETQ. With V trimmed by 4 bases and J by 6 bases, 7 bases remained unmatched. CDR3 amino acids: CASSTGQGTPEAFF. CDR3 sequence (DNA): TGCGCCAGCAGCACTGGACAGGGGACGCCTGAAGCTTTCTTT.

This rearrangement joins TRBV5-1 to TRBJ1-3; tentatively, D is TRBD1 (5 bases). Germline values: CDR1 SGHRS, CDR2 YFSETQ. V was clipped by 0 bases and J by 0 bases, with 10 bases between them. The CDR3 extends over 16 amino acids. The CDR3, as DNA: TGCGCCAGCAGCTTGGGACAGCGGATCTCTGGAAACACCATATATTTT. Translation gives CASSLGQRISGNTIYF.

V is TRBV18 and J is TRBJ1-4; D unresolved. This CDR3 spans 17 amino acids. In germline, CDR1 is KGHSH, CDR2 LQKENI. V dropped 3 bases and J dropped 3 bases, with 17 bases sitting between them. CDR3: CASSPLSRNGPNEKLFF. CDR3 DNA: TGTGCCAGCTCACCCCTGTCTAGGAATGGGCCTAATGAAAAACTGTTTTTT.

This clone was seen more than once but under ten times. The chain recombines TRBV28 with TRBJ1-1; the D gene is possibly TRBD1 (6 bases). Germline CDR1 MDHEN, CDR2 SYDVKM. The V and J ends lost 6 bases and 2 bases respectively, with 19 bases between them. This CDR3 has 16 residues. The DNA of the CDR3 is TGTGCCAGCAGCCTCAAATTCACAGGGCATAACACTGAAGCTTTCTTT. Its protein product is CASSLKFTGHNTEAFF.

This clone was detected only once. The chain recombines TRBV30 with TRBJ2-1; a possible D gene is TRBD1 (7 bases). Germline CDR1 and CDR2: GTSNPN and SVGIG (reference sequence). CDR3 length equals 11 residues. The germline V and J ends were trimmed by 2 bases and 9 bases, with 8 bases remaining between them. The CDR3 loop reads CAWSQGGEQFF. In DNA, the CDR3 is TGTGCCTGGAGTCAGGGGGGTGAGCAGTTCTTC.

The V gene is TRBV10-3, the J gene TRBJ2-3, with D hard to call. Germline assignment: CDR1 ENHRY and CDR2 SYGVKD. There are 14 residues in the CDR3. V was pared by 4 bases and J by 2 bases, with 10 bases between. CDR3 protein: CAISGKGPTDTQYF. The CDR3 DNA sequence: TGTGCCATCAGTGGCAAGGGTCCCACAGATACGCAGTATTTT.

The chain is built from TRBV5-1 and TRBJ2-3, with 16 bases fitting TRBD2. The ends lost 7 bases at V and 5 bases at J; junction bases unmatched: 10. Germline CDR1 and CDR2: SGHRS and YFSETQ. CDR3 length equals 17 residues. The CDR3 protein is CASGGGTSGRAKDTQYF. As DNA, the CDR3 is TGCGCCAGCGGGGGAGGGACTAGCGGGAGGGCCAAAGATACGCAGTATTTT. The full variable domain, in which reference TRBV5-1 and TRBJ2-3 provide the parts outside the CDR3, is KAGVTQTPRYLIKTRGQQVTLSCSPISGHRSVSWYQQTPGQGLQFLFEYFSETQRNKGNFPGRFSGRQFSNSRSEMNVSTLELGDSALYLCASGGGTSGRAKDTQYFGPGTRLTVL.

This clone was detected a few times. The chain couples TRBV12-5 to TRBJ2-7, with D uncertain. Trimming shortened V by 0 bases and J by 2 bases, and 14 bases separated the two germline ends. The CDR3 consists of 16 residues. Germline CDR1 is LGHNT and CDR2 is FRNRAP. The CDR3 spells CASGLVRGSPTYEQYF. For the CDR3, the DNA is TGTGCTAGTGGTTTGGTACGAGGTAGCCCGACCTACGAGCAGTACTTC.

About this clone itself: This sequence may be a read error, since a much larger clone differs from it by one base. This chain uses TRBV29-1 with TRBJ2-7; the D gene is possibly TRBD2 (6 bases). This CDR3 is built from 12 residues. Germline values: CDR1 SQVTM, CDR2 ANQGSEA. CDR3 amino acids: CSVSGEAYKQYF. The CDR3 bases are TGCAGCGTTTCGGGGGAGGCCTACAAGCAGTACTTC.

The chain uses TRBV11-2 and TRBJ2-5; 9 bases fit TRBD2. The CDR3 runs to 16 residues. After removal of 5 bases from V and 5 bases from J, the junction contained 12 bases not matched to a gene. CDR1 and CDR2 (germline): SGHAT, FQNNGV. DNA for the CDR3: TGTGCCAGCAGCCTGGGGGCGGGAGGGGTTTGGGAGACCCAGTACTTC. Residues: CASSLGAGGVWETQYF.

V gene TRBV7-2 combines with J gene TRBJ2-7; D uncertain. The CDR3 sequence is 13 residues long. Trimming removed 2 bases at V and 4 bases at J, with 9 bases between. Germline CDR1 and CDR2: SGHTA and FQGNSA. The CDR3 DNA reads TGTGCCAGCAGCTTACCTAACCGATACGAGCAGTACTTC. Protein sequence: CASSLPNRYEQYF.

The chain uses TRBV19 and TRBJ2-2; 7 bases map to TRBD2. J lost 5 bases, V lost 5 bases, and 8 bases had no gene match. The CDR3 is made up of 15 amino acids. Germline V gene data show CDR1 as LNHDA and CDR2 as SQIVND (reference sequence). The CDR3 DNA reads as TGTGCCAGTAGTGTTCTCCCGGGGGGAACCGGGGAGCTGTTTTTT. Translation gives CASSVLPGGTGELFF.

The chain is built from TRBV4-1 and TRBJ1-4, with 7 bases fitting TRBD1. The V and J ends lost 0 bases and 8 bases, in that order; junction bases with no gene match: 9. CDR1 and CDR2 from the germline V gene are MGHRA and YSYEKL. This CDR3 has 16 residues. The CDR3 loop is CASSQERGRGDEKLFF. The DNA of the CDR3 is TGCGCCAGCAGCCAAGAGCGGGGCAGGGGGGACGAAAAACTGTTTTTT.

The chain is built from TRBV27 and TRBJ2-3; TRBD2 matches 13 bases. This CDR3 spans 15 amino acids. CDR1 is MNHEY and CDR2 is SMNVEV in the germline V gene (reference sequence). The junction had 6 bases not matched to a gene; V was cut back by 5 bases and J by 7 bases. CDR3 loop: CASSTLAGGPYTQYF. DNA of the CDR3: TGTGCCAGCAGTACACTAGCGGGAGGGCCATATACGCAGTATTTT.